This TCR beta chain comes out of a study of T cells in Graves' hyperthyroidism and ophthalmopathy (dated by TCRdb to about 2019). Study-wide context: Peripheral blood was sampled at the time of initial diagnosis, prior to any treatment. TCR V-J signatures able to tell the groups apart were searched for in a discovery cohort of approximately 95 patients, of whom more than 40 had Graves' ophthalmopathy and roughly 57 had stable Graves' hyperthyroidism. Whether ophthalmopathy could be predicted prospectively was tested in an independent validation cohort made up of 18 to 20 hyperthyroidism patients plus 17 patients who later progressed to ophthalmopathy. The approximately 90 discovery patients were randomly split 7:3 into training and test sets. Thyroid tissue and blood T-cell repertoires from several Graves' hyperthyroidism patients were also compared in the study. Following sampling, methimazole starting at 30 mg daily was given to hyperthyroidism patients, and high-dose intravenous methylprednisolone was given to ophthalmopathy patients. The paper describes TCR Vbeta CDR3 sequencing of around 130 peripheral blood samples, made up of roughly 45 ophthalmopathy patients, some 76 hyperthyroidism patients and roughly 17 progressor patients. The paper's findings and limits, for the study overall: A model built on a 13 V-J signature distinguished ophthalmopathy from stable hyperthyroidism, reaching about 88% sensitivity and under 84% specificity in cross-validation and 80%/75% in testing. Sample size was not statistically predetermined, and blinding of investigators to group allocation was not performed. In validation, progression to ophthalmopathy was predicted by the model with 70% to 71% sensitivity and 72% to 80% specificity, a median of roughly 6.4 months before onset. Most expanded thyroid clonotypes (frequency above 0.001) were also found in blood, which suggests that blood repertoires may mirror thyroid immune responses.

TCR beta CDR3 regions were amplified from RNA transcripts. The TCR CDR3 was subjected to a first round of RT-PCR using the HTBI primer set and the Qiagen OneStep RT-PCR kit. A second multiplex PCR round built the libraries, followed by size selection and purification. Sequencing of the libraries was done on an Illumina HiSeq2000 using paired-end 100 bp reads. In the paper's pipeline: Raw data were processed with SOAPnuke, discarding reads with adapters, uncalled bases, mean Phred below 15, or no exact constant-primer or identifier match. COPE v1.2.5 was used to merge high-quality paired reads, and clonotypes were defined as unique nucleotide sequences. MiTCR v1.1 was used to align clonotypes to the IMGT TRBV, TRBD and TRBJ reference segments. The analysis was restricted to V-J combinations with a frequency above 0.0001, which together covered 99.2% of the repertoires. A TCS score was defined as the ratio of F50 (clonal expansion) to E x V (chaos), with BLOSUM62-based TCRdist applied between CDR3 peptides within each V-J. Welch's t-statistics and random forest reduced roughly 540 V-J features to about 12, which were used in a naive Bayes classifier (R e1071). TCRdb trimmed public reads at Q25 via fastp, called clones via MiXCR and kept in-frame beta chains. Every CDR3 protein is listed once, alongside the most common genes and DNA of its rows. These V and J calls originate from TCRdb's pipeline instead of the authors' own analysis. Within this sample are roughly 740,000 distinct CDR3 sequences, with about 16% of them counted one time only. In total, the top ten clones hold roughly 8% of the sample.

A patient counted as having stable Graves' hyperthyroidism if no progression to ophthalmopathy occurred over 18 months of follow-up. Hyperthyroidism patients were newly diagnosed, with disease duration under 2 months, and aged 18 to 65 years. Patients with uncontrolled infections, other autoimmune diseases, pregnancy or lactation were excluded. Diagnoses were based on clinical symptoms, serum thyroxine and TRAb, thyroid ultrasound and orbital computed tomography. PBMCs were isolated from 8 to 10 ml of fresh peripheral blood by Ficoll-Paque density gradient centrifugation. Trizol reagent was used to extract total RNA, and RNA quality was then checked on an Agilent 2100 Bioanalyzer. There are 13 amino acids in the CDR3, from cysteine to phenylalanine inclusive. Only the CDR3 part of the read is kept: 39 bases, read in frame from the first base. The V and J ends are trimmed by 4 bases and 4 bases, leaving 10 bases between them. According to the germline V gene (reference sequence), CDR1 reads LNHDA and CDR2 reads SQIVND.

This clonotype was observed a handful of times. No antigen is known for it. Per-base qualities were not stored, and no clone one base away is much larger. Specimen: blood. The sequence was obtained from a man between 18 and 29 years old with Graves' hyperthyroidism. The sequence links TRBV19 to TRBJ1-1, with the D gene call left open. CDR3 sequence: CASSRVKGTEAFF. The DNA sequence reads TGTGCCAGTAGTAGGGTGAAGGGCACTGAAGCTTTCTTT.